This T cell receptor (beta chain) was retrieved from a study of blood T cell repertoires in COVID-19. Study-wide context: Sites in the United States, Italy and Spain provided acute and convalescent COVID-19 samples. T cells, B-cell-depleted T cells, or PBMCs provided the cDNA or gDNA that served as material.

Assay used: immunoSEQ multiplex PCR; TCRdb lists only in-frame clones, some missing. The sample yields 65,000 to 85,000 clones, over 75% seen once. The CDR3 loop spans 13 amino acids. Germline CDR1 SNHLY, CDR2 FYNNEI. V was cut by 7 bases and J by 3 bases, with 12 bases left in between. The source is a woman aged 18-30 years with acute or convalescent COVID-19. J is TRBJ1-2 and V is TRBV2, with TRBD1 as a possible D gene (5 bases). The sample was peripheral blood. The CDR3 reads CASIGGGHYGYTF. CDR3 DNA: TGTGCCAGCATCGGGGGGGGACACTATGGCTACACCTTC.